Described below is a single TCR beta chain sequence and its context. This specimen comes from a study of blood T cell repertoires in COVID-19. Only in-frame clones appear in the TCRdb table, and some are missing; sequencing was by immunoSEQ multiplex PCR. The sample includes approximately 300,000 clones, 70% to 90% of them seen just once. Trimming cost V 3 bases and J 5 bases; bases outside gene matches: 7. Germline loops: CDR1 SEHNR, CDR2 FQNEAQ (reference sequence). The CDR3 length is 15 residues. This receptor was taken from a woman aged 30 to 39 who had recovered from COVID-19. Sequenced input: PBMCs or T cells enriched from blood (not recorded which). V usage is TRBV7-9 and J usage is TRBJ2-5; 9 nucleotides align to TRBD2. For the CDR3, the DNA is TGTGCCAGCAGCTTTGGTAGCGGGGGTGCTGAGACCCAGTACTTC. Translated, it gives CASSFGSGGAETQYF. Full variable domain (rest looked up from reference TRBV7-9 and TRBJ2-5): DTGVSQNPRHKITKRGQNVTFRCDPISEHNRLYWYRQTLGQGPEFLTYFQNEAQLEKSRLLSDRFSAERPKGSFSTLEIQRTEQGDSAMYLCASSFGSGGAETQYFGPGTRLLVL.